This TCR beta chain stems from a study of alternative splicing in chronic myeloid leukemia remission (dated by TCRdb to 2020 to 2022). About the study as a whole: RNA sequencing was used to profile peripheral blood taken from chronic-phase CML patients both at diagnosis and at remission, and those profiles were then compared against healthy donors. Median ages were around 54 years at diagnosis, under 60 at remission and around 35 for healthy controls. The female/male split was 11/5 for diagnosis samples, 8/3 for remission samples and 2/4 for controls. Total RNA was extracted with Trizol from peripheral blood mononuclear cells of diagnosis, remission and control samples.

Roughly six healthy donors provided peripheral blood as normal controls. Results the study describes overall, beyond this receptor: At remission, blood cell composition was reshaped to resemble that of the lymphoid cell-enriched normal controls. Blood cell composition differed strongly by timepoint, shifting from myeloid progenitor enrichment at diagnosis to mature lymphoid enrichment at remission.

As for this clonotype: Its antigen target is currently unknown.

The library was made by bulk RNA-seq. The TruSeq Stranded RNA sample prep kit was used to generate libraries of poly-A-enriched mRNA from an input of about 0.92 ug total RNA. Each sample was sequenced in triplicate using paired-end sequencing on a HiSeq 2500. Each mate in the RNA-seq data had a read length of 125 nucleotides. Regarding the original processing steps: Reads were trimmed and aligned to hg38 using STAR v2.7, and quality control was performed with FASTQC, RSeQC and multiqc. Salmon 0.14.1 was used to quantify gene expression levels as transcripts per million (TPM). Principal component analysis suggested that transcriptomic profiles were not driven by trial, library batch, sequencing batch, treatment regimen or sex. After the reads were reprocessed by TCRdb, one entry was made per CDR3 protein sequence, with no DNA. The V and J calls reflect TCRdb's pipeline rather than the authors' work. This sample lists just over 350 distinct CDR3 sequences; about 98% were detected once. The ten largest clonotypes hold under 9% of the sample.

Reading the germline V gene (reference sequence) gives CDR1 SEHNR and CDR2 FQNEAQ. There are 14 amino acids in the CDR3, from cysteine to phenylalanine inclusive. There is no recorded DNA. Material: PBMCs. The origin of this receptor is a person aged 30 to 50 in good health. The sequence joins TRBV7-9 to TRBJ1-1. The CDR3 here reads CASSLDVMNTEAFF.